The T cell receptor beta chain described here comes from a study of blood T cells in healthy people across ages. For the second PCR, which ran for about 6 to 12 cycles, a sample-barcoded 5' primer and a J-beta primer mix were used. TCRdb analysed the 5' RACE reads with MiXCR anew, one entry per CDR3 protein. This sample has a few hundred thousand distinct CDR3 sequences; about 28% occur once, and the top ten carry approximately 3.7%. This clonotype has just a few counts. Extraction of total RNA produced a minimum of 5.5 micrograms from each sample. The CDR3 extends over 14 amino acids. The V segment lost 7 bases and the J segment 3 bases; nucleotides outside the gene matches: 9. The V gene's germline CDR1 is MNHNY and CDR2 SVGAGI (reference sequence). The same sample was also used in a study of T cells of mothers and their children. This second report adds: Compared with unrelated pairs, related mother-child pairs had slightly higher, non-significant overlap.

The specimen was blood. The sequence was collected from a boy between 2 and 10 years old in good health. The chain uses TRBV6-6 and TRBJ2-7, with 7 bases identical to TRBD1. Here the CDR3 DNA reads TGTGCCAGCACTATAGACCGGGACAGCTACGAGCAGTACTTC. This gives the protein CASTIDRDSYEQYF.